The source of this TCR beta chain is a study of blood T cell repertoires in COVID-19. As for the study in general: COVID-19 samples from acute and convalescent phases originated in the United States, Italy and Spain. Nucleic acid was either cDNA or gDNA, and it came from T cells, B-cell-depleted T cells, or PBMCs.

CDR3 length equals 17 residues. V lost 0 bases to trimming and J lost 2 bases, with 13 bases between them. Germline V gives CDR1 LGHDT, CDR2 YNNKEL (reference sequence). Under the authors' procedure: Amplification of reference gene primers provided the estimated nucleated cell counts. Only in-frame clones appear in the TCRdb table, and some are missing; sequencing was by immunoSEQ multiplex PCR. V and J calls and clone size are as listed in that table; D and trimming were resolved from the DNA. The sample records hundreds of thousands of clones, about 83% being singletons. The chain carries TRBV3-1 (or the pseudogene TRBV3-2) and TRBJ2-2; the D gene is possibly TRBD1 (6 bases). Sequencing was performed on peripheral blood. The clonotype comes from a woman aged 40 to 49 with active or convalescent COVID-19. CDR3 bases: TGTGCCAGCAGCCAAGATCCTGGGGGCGGAAACACCGGGGAGCTGTTTTTT. It yields the protein CASSQDPGGGNTGELFF.